One and the same sample provided the 19 T cell receptor beta chains below, sequenced in a study of immune cell composition in non-small cell lung cancer. Method: immunoSEQ multiplex PCR; TCRdb's copy keeps in-frame clones and lacks some. The table records 14,000 or so clones, 65% to 85% of them present only once. The material sequenced was lung tumor tissue. The receptor source for this set is a human donor with non-small cell lung cancer.

The chain combines TRBV19 with TRBJ1-5; 7 bases are shared with TRBD1. The J segment lost 2 bases and the V segment lost 7 bases, leaving 14 bases of the junction unmatched. Germline V gene sequence: CDR1 LNHDA, CDR2 SQIVND (reference sequence). The CDR3 length is 17 residues. In nucleotides, the CDR3 is TGTGCCAGTACCCCTGTTGAGGGGGCGACAGGCAATCAGCCCCAGCATTTT. This encodes CASTPVEGATGNQPQHF.

This clone was picked up one time. The chain links TRBV13 to TRBJ2-1; 9 nucleotides match TRBD2. V trimming: 5 bases; J trimming: 4 bases; junction bases outside the gene matches: 12. The CDR3 covers 17 residues. CDR1 and CDR2 (germline): PRHDT, FYEKMQ (reference sequence). The CDR3 nucleotides are TGTGCCAGCAGCCTGGCCCGGCTAGCGGGGCGATACAATGAGCAGTTCTTC. Its translation is CASSLARLAGRYNEQFF.

This clone occurred once. The rearrangement links TRBV7-9 to TRBJ2-3; a weak D match, TRBD2 (6 bases). In germline, CDR1 is SEHNR, CDR2 FQNEAQ (reference sequence). The CDR3 sequence is 14 residues long. V was cut by 1 base and J by 6 bases, with 11 bases left in between. CDR3 DNA sequence: TGTGCCAGCAGCTTAGGGGCAGGGAGGGATACGCAGTATTTT. It is translated as CASSLGAGRDTQYF.

The V call is TRBV20-1, the J call TRBJ2-5; D call uncertain. From germline, CDR1 is DFQATT and CDR2 SNEGSKA (reference sequence). V lost 6 bases, J lost 4 bases, and 9 bases lay in between. The CDR3 consists of 11 residues. CDR3 loop: CSAEHSETQYF. CDR3 sequence (DNA): TGCAGTGCCGAGCATTCAGAGACCCAGTACTTC.

V usage is TRBV4-1 and J usage is TRBJ1-6; 7 bases map to TRBD1. This CDR3 region has 15 residues. Germline lookup yields CDR1 MGHRA and CDR2 YSYEKL. Unmatched junction bases numbered 11, after V lost 5 bases and J lost 10 bases. The CDR3 protein is CASSGLPGTESPLHF. DNA of the CDR3: TGCGCCAGCAGCGGACTACCAGGGACAGAATCACCCCTCCACTTT.

This sequence joins TRBV27 and TRBJ2-7, with D perhaps matching TRBD1 (5 bases). Germline V gives CDR1 MNHEY, CDR2 SMNVEV (reference sequence). Between the trimmed V and J ends, which lost 3 bases and 2 bases, there was a span of 11 bases. The CDR3 is 14 amino acids. CDR3 nucleotide sequence: TGTGCCAGCAGTTTCCATCCAGGGCCCTACGAGCAGTACTTC. Its protein product is CASSFHPGPYEQYF.

The gene calls are TRBV30 and TRBJ1-3; D may be TRBD1 (5 bases). From germline, CDR1 is GTSNPN and CDR2 SVGIG (reference sequence). V dropped 0 bases and J dropped 3 bases, with 12 bases sitting between them. This CDR3 region has 15 residues. CDR3 protein: CAWSVPRGSGNTIYF. The CDR3, as DNA: TGTGCCTGGAGTGTCCCTCGGGGCAGTGGAAACACCATATATTTT.

The rearrangement links TRBV11-2 to TRBJ1-1, with D perhaps TRBD1 (5 bases). The V and J ends lost 0 bases and 4 bases respectively, with 6 bases between them. CDR1 and CDR2 from the germline V gene are SGHAT and FQNNGV. The CDR3 is made up of 13 amino acids. CDR3 protein: CASSLERGTEAFF. CDR3 DNA: TGTGCCAGCAGCTTAGAGAGGGGCACTGAAGCTTTCTTT.

The chain has TRBV9 and TRBJ2-3; the D gene is possibly TRBD2 (6 bases). The germline CDR1 and CDR2 sequences are SGDLS and YYNGEE. The CDR3 contains 15 residues. V was pared by 0 bases and J by 1 base, with 9 bases between. The CDR3 DNA reads as TGTGCCAGCAGCGTAGCTCCTAGCGGCACAGATACGCAGTATTTT. Amino acids: CASSVAPSGTDTQYF.

The table lists this clone with a count of one. The chain combines TRBV18 with TRBJ2-2, with TRBD1 matching over 8 bases. Germline lookup yields CDR1 KGHSH and CDR2 LQKENI. V lost 0 bases and J lost 5; bases outside the gene matches: 2. The CDR3 length is 15 residues. CDR3: CASSPPTGGTGELFF. The CDR3 DNA follows: TGTGCCAGCTCACCACCAACAGGGGGGACCGGGGAGCTGTTTTTT.

The rearrangement links TRBV7-6 to TRBJ2-1, with 7 bases fitting TRBD2. V trimming: 3 bases; J trimming: 4 bases; junction bases outside the gene matches: 3. Per the germline V gene, CDR1 is SGHVS and CDR2 is FNYEAQ. The CDR3 length is 14 residues. In DNA form, the CDR3 reads TGTGCCAGCAGCTTCAGCGGGGCTTACAATGAGCAGTTCTTC. This sequence encodes CASSFSGAYNEQFF.

The chain has TRBV18 and TRBJ2-4; 7 bases are shared with TRBD1. V trimming: 3 bases; J trimming: 8 bases; junction bases outside the gene matches: 7. The CDR3 runs to 14 residues. CDR1 is KGHSH, CDR2 LQKENI, per germline. CDR3 DNA sequence: TGTGCCAGCTCACCCCTGACAGGGACGGACATTCAGTACTTC. It specifies CASSPLTGTDIQYF.

The rearrangement uses TRBV7-9 and TRBJ2-2; a possible D gene is TRBD1 (6 bases). V lost 5 bases and J 4 bases, leaving 11 bases between the germline ends. The CDR3 loop spans 14 amino acids. CDR1 is SEHNR, CDR2 FQNEAQ, per germline (reference sequence). For the CDR3, the DNA is TGTGCCAGCAGCCCCGGACAGACCACCGGGGAGCTGTTTTTT. This gives the protein CASSPGQTTGELFF. Full variable domain (remainder filled in from reference TRBV7-9 and TRBJ2-2): DTGVSQNPRHKITKRGQNVTFRCDPISEHNRLYWYRQTLGQGPEFLTYFQNEAQLEKSRLLSDRFSAERPKGSFSTLEIQRTEQGDSAMYLCASSPGQTTGELFFGEGSRLTVL.

The chain joins TRBV7-9 to TRBJ2-1; D call uncertain. The CDR3 is 13 amino acids. Trimming took off 6 bases at V and 3 bases at J, with 9 bases between the two ends. The germline V gene encodes CDR1 SEHNR and CDR2 FQNEAQ (reference sequence). CDR3 loop: CASSPMDYNEQFF. CDR3 coding DNA: TGTGCCAGCAGTCCAATGGACTACAATGAGCAGTTCTTC.

The CDR3 DNA follows: TGCGCCAGCAGCTTACTTAAACCGGGACAGGATGCGGCTTTCTTT. Protein: CASSLLKPGQDAAFF. The chain carries TRBV5-1 and TRBJ1-1; 8 nucleotides agree with TRBD1. The ends lost 2 bases at V and 11 bases at J; junction bases unmatched: 14. The CDR3 sequence is 15 residues long. Germline CDR1 is SGHRS and CDR2 is YFSETQ.

The CDR3 bases are TGTGCCAGTTCGAGGCCAGCGGGGGACTCCTACGAGCAGTACTTC. Amino acid sequence: CASSRPAGDSYEQYF. The V gene is TRBV19, the J gene TRBJ2-7; TRBD2 agrees at 8 bases. The ends lost 8 bases at V and 0 bases at J; junction bases unmatched: 9. The CDR3 is 15 amino acids. Germline values: CDR1 LNHDA, CDR2 SQIVND (reference sequence).

The chain couples TRBV4-3 to TRBJ2-1; 11 bases are shared with TRBD2. With 2 bases clipped from V and 6 bases from J, the junction kept 12 bases outside the gene matches. The CDR3 runs to 18 residues. The germline CDR1 and CDR2 sequences are LGHNA and YSLEER. CDR3 coding DNA: TGCGCCAGCAGCCAATCGTCCCCACTAGCGGGAGTGGGCAATGAGCAGTTCTTC. Translation gives CASSQSSPLAGVGNEQFF.

To note about this clone: This CDR3 is also generated by other DNA sequences in the sample. The J gene is TRBJ2-7, the V gene TRBV27; D unclear. V was pared by 4 bases and J by 2 bases, with 3 bases between. Germline CDR1 reads MNHEY; CDR2 reads SMNVEV (reference sequence). There are 11 residues in the CDR3. CDR3 in amino acids: CASSSTYEQYF. Written as DNA, the CDR3 is TGTGCCAGCAGTTCCACCTACGAGCAGTACTTC.

V usage is TRBV9 and J usage is TRBJ2-5; TRBD2 agrees at 9 bases. Germline assignment: CDR1 SGDLS and CDR2 YYNGEE. The CDR3 runs to 16 residues. J gave up 9 bases and V 1 base, and 13 bases lay outside the gene matches. CDR3: CASSVNSAGGRIAQYF. The DNA of the CDR3 is TGTGCCAGCAGCGTAAACTCAGCGGGAGGTAGGATTGCCCAGTACTTC.